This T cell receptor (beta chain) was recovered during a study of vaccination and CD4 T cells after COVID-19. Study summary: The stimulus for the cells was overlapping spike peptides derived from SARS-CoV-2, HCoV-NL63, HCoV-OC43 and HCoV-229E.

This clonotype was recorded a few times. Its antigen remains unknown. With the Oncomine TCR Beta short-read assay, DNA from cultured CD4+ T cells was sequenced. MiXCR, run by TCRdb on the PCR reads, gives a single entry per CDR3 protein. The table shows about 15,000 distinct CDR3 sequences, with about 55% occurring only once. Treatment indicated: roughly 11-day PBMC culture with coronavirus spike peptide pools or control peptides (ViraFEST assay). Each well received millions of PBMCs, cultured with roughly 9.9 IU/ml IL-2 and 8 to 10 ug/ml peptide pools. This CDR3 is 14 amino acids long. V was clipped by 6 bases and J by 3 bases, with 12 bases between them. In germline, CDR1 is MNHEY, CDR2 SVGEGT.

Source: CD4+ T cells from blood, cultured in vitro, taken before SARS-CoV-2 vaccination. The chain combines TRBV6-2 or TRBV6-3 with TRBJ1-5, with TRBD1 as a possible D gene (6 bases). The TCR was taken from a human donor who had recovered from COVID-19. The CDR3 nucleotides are TGTGCCAGCAGCCTAGGGGGGACCAATCAGCCCCAGCATTTT. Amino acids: CASSLGGTNQPQHF.